This TCR beta chain appears in the sequencing data of a study of monozygotic twins with inflammatory bowel disease. Findings and caveats of the study: Possibly reflecting limited power, no difference in repertoire similarity was found between concordant and discordant twins. Varied immunosuppressive treatments among patients may have increased repertoire variability.

CDR3 length: 12 amino acids. Germline CDR1 is DFQATT and CDR2 is SNEGSKA (reference sequence). TCRdb re-called the 5' RACE reads, yielding one record per CDR3 amino acid sequence without DNA. The sample holds just over 300,000 distinct CDR3 sequences. Of note for this clonotype: The antigen is undetermined.

Input material: blood. The genes are TRBV20-1 and TRBJ2-7; lacking DNA, the TRBD1 call made by TCRdb goes unchecked. The receptor was derived from a human donor with ulcerative colitis or Crohn's disease, or a healthy co-twin of an affected twin (not recorded which). The CDR3 protein is CSADPRGYEQYF.